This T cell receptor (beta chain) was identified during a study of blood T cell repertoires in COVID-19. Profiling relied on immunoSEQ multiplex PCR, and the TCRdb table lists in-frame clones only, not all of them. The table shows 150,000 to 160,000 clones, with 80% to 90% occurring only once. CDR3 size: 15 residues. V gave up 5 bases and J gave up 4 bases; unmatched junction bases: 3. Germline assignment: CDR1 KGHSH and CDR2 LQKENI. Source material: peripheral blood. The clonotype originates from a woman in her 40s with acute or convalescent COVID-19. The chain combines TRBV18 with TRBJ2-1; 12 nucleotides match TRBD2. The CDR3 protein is CASSEGLAGYNEQFF. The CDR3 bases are TGTGCCAGCTCAGAAGGACTAGCGGGGTACAATGAGCAGTTCTTC.